Listed below are T cell receptor beta chains from one sample, sequenced in a study of technical replicates of blood from a few donors. Sequenced by immunoSEQ multiplex PCR; TCRdb stores in-frame clones only, minus some. The sample has about 81,000 clones; 70% to 90% are singletons. Sequencing input: PBMCs. Source of these receptors: a human donor in good health. Some clones in this sample may be carry-over from other donors' samples. The CDR3 runs from the conserved cysteine through the conserved F or W. The D gene is left open where the match is weak. Clone size is not always given. Where it is, it says once, few, many or a class for expanded clones.

CDR3nt,CDR3aa,abundance,j_gene,d_gene,v_gene
TGTGCCAGCAGCCTATCCGGGATACCGAACACTGAAGCTTTCTTT,CASSLSGIPNTEAFF,.,TRBJ1-1,.,TRBV14
TGTGCCAGCAGCTTCGATCAGGGCACTGAAGCTTTCTTT,CASSFDQGTEAFF,.,TRBJ1-1,.,TRBV7-9
TGCGCCAGCAGCCTAAAGGGTACAGGGGCTTCCTACACCTTC,CASSLKGTGASYTF,.,TRBJ1-2,TRBD1,TRBV5-1
TGTGCCAGCTCAGACGCAGGGTACGAGCAGTACTTC,CASSDAGYEQYF,.,TRBJ2-7,.,TRBV18
TGTGCCAGTACCCGGAGGGCTGGGGAGCAGTACTTC,CASTRRAGEQYF,.,TRBJ2-7,.,TRBV5-6
TGTGCCTGGAGTGTAAATTATGCGAAACCCTACGAGCAGTACTTC,CAWSVNYAKPYEQYF,.,TRBJ2-7,.,TRBV30
TGTGCCATCAGTGAGTCGAAACAGCTCCGCTCTGGAAACACCATATATTTT,CAISESKQLRSGNTIYF,.,TRBJ1-3,.,TRBV10-3
TGCAGCGTTGACGCACAGGGTTTTGAGCAGTTCTTC,CSVDAQGFEQFF,.,TRBJ2-1,.,TRBV29-1
TGTGCCAGCGGGACAGCCTCCACTGCACCCCTCCACTTT,CASGTASTAPLHF,many,TRBJ1-6,TRBD1,TRBV18
TGTGCCACCGGATCAGACTACACTGAAGCTTTCTTT,CATGSDYTEAFF,.,TRBJ1-1,.,TRBV15
TGTGCCAGCAGCCTAGACAGGACTCTATCCTTCTACACCTTC,CASSLDRTLSFYTF,.,TRBJ1-2,.,TRBV5-6
TGTGCCAGCATCGGCGGAAGCGGGAGGGCCTATGAGCAGTTCTTC,CASIGGSGRAYEQFF,few,TRBJ2-1,TRBD2,TRBV28
TGTGCCTGGAGACAGGGGAACTACGAGCAGTACTTC,CAWRQGNYEQYF,.,TRBJ2-7,TRBD1,TRBV30
TGTGCCAGCAGCCCCCGAGGTACTGGCGGGATTGGAAATGAGCAGTTCTTC,CASSPRGTGGIGNEQFF,.,TRBJ2-1,.,TRBV11-2
TGTGCCAGCAGCCCTCCGGGGGCCTACGAGCAGTACTTC,CASSPPGAYEQYF,.,TRBJ2-7,.,TRBV6-6
TGTGCCAGCAGTAAAGAATACCGGAGGGAGCAGTACTTC,CASSKEYRREQYF,.,TRBJ2-7,.,TRBV6-5
TGTGCCAGCAGCCGCTCACTAGCGGGGGGGCTTGAGCAGTTCTTC,CASSRSLAGGLEQFF,.,TRBJ2-1,TRBD2,TRBV5-6
TGCGCCAGCCCCCCTTGCGGTTTCCGCGACTATGGCTACACCTTC,CASPPCGFRDYGYTF,few,TRBJ1-2,.,TRBV23-1
TGTGCCAGCAGCTTCAACCAGGGGGACTATGGCTACACCTTC,CASSFNQGDYGYTF,.,TRBJ1-2,TRBD1,TRBV5-4
TGCGCCAGCAGCTTGAGGGACAACCAAGAGACCCAGTACTTC,CASSLRDNQETQYF,.,TRBJ2-5,.,TRBV5-1
TGCAGCGTTGTAGCGGGACGGGAGACCCAGTACTTC,CSVVAGRETQYF,once,TRBJ2-5,TRBD2,TRBV29-1
TGTGCCAGCAGCGTAACGGGACAGGGTTTCTACAATGAGCAGTTCTTC,CASSVTGQGFYNEQFF,few,TRBJ2-1,TRBD1,TRBV5-4
TGTGCCAGCAGTGAAGGGGCTATCTACGAGCAGTACTTC,CASSEGAIYEQYF,.,TRBJ2-7,.,TRBV25-1
TGTGCCAGCAGTCGGGGGACAGGGACCGGCTACACCTTC,CASSRGTGTGYTF,few,TRBJ1-2,TRBD1,TRBV28
TGTGCCAGCAGCTTGGGGGGACAGTCTGGCTATGGCTACACCTTC,CASSLGGQSGYGYTF,.,TRBJ1-2,TRBD1,TRBV5-4
TGCAGCGTTAGCTTTGCCGGGGAATTAAATCAGCCCCAGCATTTT,CSVSFAGELNQPQHF,.,TRBJ1-5,.,TRBV29-1
TGCGCCAGCAGCTCCGGACAGGGTGGGGACATTCAGTACTTC,CASSSGQGGDIQYF,medium-sized,TRBJ2-4,TRBD1,TRBV5-1
TGTGCCAGCAGCTACAAAACAGGGGGGGTTACAGATACGCAGTATTTT,CASSYKTGGVTDTQYF,many,TRBJ2-3,.,TRBV7-2
TGCAGCCCAACCGGGGGCTACGAGCAGTACTTC,CSPTGGYEQYF,.,TRBJ2-7,.,TRBV20-1
TGTGCCTGGACGCCTAGCGGGCCCTACAATGAGCAGTTCTTC,CAWTPSGPYNEQFF,.,TRBJ2-1,TRBD2,TRBV30
TGTGCCAGCTCAACGGGGGCTGGAAACACCATATATTTT,CASSTGAGNTIYF,.,TRBJ1-3,.,TRBV18
TGTGCCAGCAGCCCTTCGAAGGGGGCTAATTCACCCCTCCACTTT,CASSPSKGANSPLHF,.,TRBJ1-6,TRBD1,TRBV5-4
TGTGCCTGGAGGTTAGCGGCCGGCTACGAGCAGTACTTC,CAWRLAAGYEQYF,.,TRBJ2-7,.,TRBV30
TGTGCCAGCTCACCTCGACGGTCAGGGGTCTCGAACACCGGGGAGCTGTTTTTT,CASSPRRSGVSNTGELFF,.,TRBJ2-2,.,TRBV18
TGTGCCAGCAGTTACTTGCGCGGCGGTTCACCCCTCCACTTT,CASSYLRGGSPLHF,.,TRBJ1-6,.,TRBV6-5
TGCGCCAGCAGCCAAGATCCGGGAAAGATCTATGGCTACACCTTC,CASSQDPGKIYGYTF,.,TRBJ1-2,.,TRBV4-1
TGTGCCAGCAGCTCACCGGGACAGGGAGTTTCTGCACCCCTCCACTTT,CASSSPGQGVSAPLHF,.,TRBJ1-6,TRBD1,TRBV5-4
TGTGCCAGCAGCCCATACCCGAACGGCGGCCGCTTGGATGGCTACACCTTC,CASSPYPNGGRLDGYTF,.,TRBJ1-2,.,TRBV16
TGTGCCAGTAGTTTATCGAGGGGCACAGATACGCAGTATTTT,CASSLSRGTDTQYF,few,TRBJ2-3,.,TRBV19
TGTGCCAGCAGCACAAACGCTGGGCAGCTGACGAACTATGGCTACACCTTC,CASSTNAGQLTNYGYTF,few,TRBJ1-2,.,TRBV5-4
TGTGCCAGCAGCCTTCAGGGATCCGATAATTCACCCCTCCACTTT,CASSLQGSDNSPLHF,.,TRBJ1-6,.,TRBV5-4
TGTGCCAGCAGCCTGGCCAATGAAAAACTGTTTTTT,CASSLANEKLFF,.,TRBJ1-4,.,TRBV7-9
TGCGCCAGCAGCCCCATAAGATCGGGGGGGTGGCAAGAGACCCAGTACTTC,CASSPIRSGGWQETQYF,.,TRBJ2-5,TRBD2,TRBV4-1
TGTGCCAGCAGCCTGACGTCGACAGGCCTTAAATCTTGGAACACTGAAGCTTTCTTT,CASSLTSTGLKSWNTEAFF,many,TRBJ1-1,.,TRBV7-2
TGTGCCATCAGTGAGCAAATGGGCGCCTATGGCTACACCTTC,CAISEQMGAYGYTF,.,TRBJ1-2,.,TRBV10-3
TGCGCCAGCAGCTTTGGGCAGGCCCAAGAGACCCAGTACTTC,CASSFGQAQETQYF,.,TRBJ2-5,.,TRBV5-1
TGTGCCAGCAGCTTCGGACTAGCGGGGGACTACAATGAGCAGTTCTTC,CASSFGLAGDYNEQFF,.,TRBJ2-1,TRBD2,TRBV7-8
TGTGCCAGCCAAATTACCTTGGGACTACACGAGCAGTACTTC,CASQITLGLHEQYF,few,TRBJ2-7,TRBD2,TRBV27
TGTGCCAGCAGCCACTTAGGCGGACAGGGTTCCGGGGAGCTGTTTTTT,CASSHLGGQGSGELFF,.,TRBJ2-2,TRBD1,TRBV7-8
TGTGCCAGCAGCTTAGGCCTAGGAAATGAGCAGTTCTTC,CASSLGLGNEQFF,.,TRBJ2-1,.,TRBV7-6
TGTGCCAGCTCGCTCACCGGACTATACTACAATGAGCAGTTCTTC,CASSLTGLYYNEQFF,.,TRBJ2-1,.,TRBV18
TGTGCCAGCTCACCATCGACAGGGTCTGGAAACACCATATATTTT,CASSPSTGSGNTIYF,.,TRBJ1-3,TRBD1,TRBV18
TGTGCCAGCAGTGGTACAGGGGGCGGCGCTGAAGCTTTCTTT,CASSGTGGGAEAFF,few,TRBJ1-1,TRBD1,TRBV6-1
TGCGCCAGCAGCCAAGATCCGACTGTTCGTATTAATGAAAAACTGTTTTTT,CASSQDPTVRINEKLFF,.,TRBJ1-4,.,TRBV4-3